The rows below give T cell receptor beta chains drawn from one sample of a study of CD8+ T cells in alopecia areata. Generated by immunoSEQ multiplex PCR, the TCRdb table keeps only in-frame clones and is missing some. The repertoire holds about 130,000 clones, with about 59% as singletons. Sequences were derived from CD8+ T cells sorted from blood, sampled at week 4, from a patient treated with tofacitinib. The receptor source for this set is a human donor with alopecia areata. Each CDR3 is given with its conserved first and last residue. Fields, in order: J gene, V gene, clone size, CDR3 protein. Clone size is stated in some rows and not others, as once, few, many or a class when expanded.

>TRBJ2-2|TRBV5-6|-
CASSLTSGGPGELFF
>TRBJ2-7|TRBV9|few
CASSASGDSSYEQYF
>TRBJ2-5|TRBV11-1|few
CASTSDGTHTQETQYF
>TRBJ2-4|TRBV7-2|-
CASSLWAAKNIQYF
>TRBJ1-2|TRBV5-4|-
CASSGMDGGLYGYTF
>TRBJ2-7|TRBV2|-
CASSDGQISYEQYF
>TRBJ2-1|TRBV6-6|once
CASSYSEEYNEQFF
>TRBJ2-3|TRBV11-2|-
CASSLRVDTQYF
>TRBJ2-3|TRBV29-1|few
CSTDGWGLLDTQYF
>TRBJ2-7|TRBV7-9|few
CASSFSETDYEQYF
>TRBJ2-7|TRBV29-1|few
CSVGGTGTAASYEQYF
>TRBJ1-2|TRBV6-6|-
CASSYYSRDYGYTF
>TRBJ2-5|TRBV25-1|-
CASSVPQGFETQYF
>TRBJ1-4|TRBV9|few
CASSDGTATNEKLFF
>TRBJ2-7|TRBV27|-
CASSPTGVEQYF